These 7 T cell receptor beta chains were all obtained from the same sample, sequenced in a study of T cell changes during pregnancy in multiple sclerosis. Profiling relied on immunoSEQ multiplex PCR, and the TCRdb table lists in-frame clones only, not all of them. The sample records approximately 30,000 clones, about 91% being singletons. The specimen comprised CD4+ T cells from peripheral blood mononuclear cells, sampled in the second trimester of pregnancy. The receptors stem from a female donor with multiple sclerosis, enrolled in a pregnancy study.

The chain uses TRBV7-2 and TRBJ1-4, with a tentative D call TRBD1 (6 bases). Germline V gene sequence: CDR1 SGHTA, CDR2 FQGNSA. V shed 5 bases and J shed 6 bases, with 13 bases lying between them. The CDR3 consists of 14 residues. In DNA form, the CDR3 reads TGTGCCAGCAGCCAGGGGTGGGCGTATGAAAAACTGTTTTTT. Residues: CASSQGWAYEKLFF.

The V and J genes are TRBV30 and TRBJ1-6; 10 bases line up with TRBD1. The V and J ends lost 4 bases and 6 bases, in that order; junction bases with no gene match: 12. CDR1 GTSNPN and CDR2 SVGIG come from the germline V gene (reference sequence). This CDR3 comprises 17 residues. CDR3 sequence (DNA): TGTGCCTGGATGGGTCCGGGACAGGGGCGATTTAATTCACCCCTCCACTTT. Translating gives CAWMGPGQGRFNSPLHF. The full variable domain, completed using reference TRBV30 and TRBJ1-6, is SQTIHQWPATLVQPVGSPLSLECTVEGTSNPNLYWYRQAAGRGLQLLFYSVGIGQISSEVPQNLSASRPQDRQFILSSKKLLLSDSGFYLCAWMGPGQGRFNSPLHFGNGTRLTVT.

The DNA of the CDR3 is TGTGCCAGCAGCTTGGCGGGACAGGGCCACACTGAAGCTTTCTTT. Amino acid sequence: CASSLAGQGHTEAFF. The V and J genes are TRBV5-6 and TRBJ1-1, with 9 bases matching TRBD1. The V gene's germline CDR1 is SGHDT and CDR2 YYEEEE. V trimming: 0 bases; J trimming: 3 bases; junction bases outside the gene matches: 3. The CDR3 has 15 residues. Filled out from reference TRBV5-6 and TRBJ1-1, the complete variable domain reads DAGVTQSPTHLIKTRGQQVTLRCSPKSGHDTVSWYQQALGQGPQFIFQYYEEEERQRGNFPDRFSGHQFPNYSSELNVNALLLGDSALYLCASSLAGQGHTEAFFGQGTRLTVV.

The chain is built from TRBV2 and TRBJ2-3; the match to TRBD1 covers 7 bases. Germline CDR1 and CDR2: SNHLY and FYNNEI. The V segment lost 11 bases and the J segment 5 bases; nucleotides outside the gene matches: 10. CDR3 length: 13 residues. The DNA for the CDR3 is TGTGCCGGCGGACAGGCCTGGAGAGATACGCAGTATTTT. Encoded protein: CAGGQAWRDTQYF.

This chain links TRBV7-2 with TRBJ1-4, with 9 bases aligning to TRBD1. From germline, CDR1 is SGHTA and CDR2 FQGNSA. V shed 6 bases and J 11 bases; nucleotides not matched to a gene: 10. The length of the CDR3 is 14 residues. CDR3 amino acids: CASSPDRGLNKLFF. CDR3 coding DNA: TGTGCCAGCAGTCCGGACAGGGGTTTAAATAAACTGTTTTTT. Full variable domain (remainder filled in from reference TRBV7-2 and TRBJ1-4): GAGVSQSPSNKVTEKGKDVELRCDPISGHTALYWYRQSLGQGLEFLIYFQGNSAPDKSGLPSDRFSAERTGGSVSTLTIQRTQQEDSAVYLCASSPDRGLNKLFFGSGTQLSVL.

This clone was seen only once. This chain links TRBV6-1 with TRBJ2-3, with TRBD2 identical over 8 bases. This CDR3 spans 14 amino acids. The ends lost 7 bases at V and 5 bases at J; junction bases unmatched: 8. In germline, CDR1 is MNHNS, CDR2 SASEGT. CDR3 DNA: TGTGCCAGCACCCTGCGGGGGGCGGGAGATACGCAGTATTTT. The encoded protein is CASTLRGAGDTQYF.

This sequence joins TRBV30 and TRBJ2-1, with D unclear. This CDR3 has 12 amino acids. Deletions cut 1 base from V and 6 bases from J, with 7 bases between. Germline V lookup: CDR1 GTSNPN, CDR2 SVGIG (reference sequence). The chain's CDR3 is CAWSERINEQFF. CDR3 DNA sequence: TGTGCCTGGAGTGAGAGGATCAATGAGCAGTTCTTC.